Included here is one T cell receptor beta chain sequence, with context. It has no known antigen specificity. The sample holds no much larger clone one base away, and base qualities are not on file. This entry is derived from a study of beta chain features in type 1 diabetes (dated by TCRdb to the late 2010s). About the study as a whole: No differences in mean age, gender distribution, total cell number or subset yield were found between patients and healthy donors. Across all samples, around 99 million sorted cells were examined, and cell number per subset correlated strongly with RNA yield. Regulatory and stem cell-like memory subsets were isolated from only 8 patients and roughly eight healthy donors, whereas naive and central memory subsets came from all 30 or so donors. The study compared TCRB repertoires of sorted circulating CD4+ T cell subsets between recently diagnosed type 1 diabetes patients and matched healthy donors. Results the study describes overall, beyond this receptor: Naive, central memory and regulatory TCRB repertoires appeared more similar among patients than among healthy donors. PCR may preferentially amplify shorter templates, but because patient and control samples were amplified and corrected together, any resulting skew would affect both groups equally. Sequencing cDNA rather than genomic DNA could over-represent highly expressing activated cells, although activation and CD3 levels did not differ between groups. Only small numbers of individuals were included in the HLA sub-analyses, which left unresolved whether HLA type had any influence on TCRB rearrangement. At VDJ recombination sites, type 1 diabetes patients had fewer insertions and more deleted nucleotides, which implies abnormalities in thymic rearrangement. Type 1 diabetes patients showed a moderate but significant shortening of TCRB CDR3 length in all four CD4+ subsets.

A single peripheral blood draw of approximately 110 mL on average was collected from each donor into heparinised tubes. Naive, central memory, regulatory and stem cell-like memory CD4+ T cells were sorted on a BD FACSAria II using a panel including CD45RO, CCR7, CD25, CD127, CD95 and CD27. Every sorted population had a purity above 95%. PBMCs were isolated immediately by Lymphoprep density gradient centrifugation and stained directly without culture. Samples were stained and sorted in pairs, with one healthy donor and one patient per experiment, so that batch effects were minimized. The entire isolated RNA was reverse transcribed using the High Capacity cDNA Reverse Transcription Kit, and thus expressed TCRB transcripts were sequenced. Naive, central memory and regulatory T cell samples underwent deep immunoSEQ sequencing, averaging around 3.7 million total reads per sample. After sorted cells were lysed in RLT buffer, RNA was extracted with DNase-treated RNeasy Micro or Mini kits, with the choice depending on cell number. To prevent cross-contamination, every cell subset was processed on its own, while patient and healthy donor samples were processed together. Using the immunoSEQ multiplex PCR, TCRB sequences were amplified from cDNA into 87-bp fragments spanning the CDR3 region. Amplicons were sequenced on the Illumina HiSeq platform. As for the original processing: PCR bias was corrected computationally using synthetic template baselines, and reads within Hamming distance 2 were collapsed, with unmergeable singletons discarded. Reads were aligned to IMGT to assign V, D and J genes, CDR3 length, and insertions or deletions at six rearrangement sites. Within each subset, clonotype counts were normalized to sorted cell number, and only after that were true diversity and Gini coefficients computed with the tcR R package. Repertoire sharing was quantified using the overlap coefficient calculated on TCRB nucleotide sequences. Drawn from immuneACCESS, this table holds only the in-frame rearrangements with V and J called that TCRdb kept. Clones are partly lost; checked studies trace under half to an unresolved V gene and leave the rest unexplained. From that table come the V and J calls and clone size; the DNA was used to work out D and trimming. The sample table shows some 350,000 clones, and about 10% are seen once. The ten top clones hold less than 0.65% of the sample.

The CDR3 spans 15 residues, from the cysteine through the phenylalanine. Kept here is only the CDR3 DNA, which spans 45 bases and is read in frame from base 1. Trimming costs V 1 base and J 0 bases, and their ends lie 6 bases apart. The germline V gene encodes CDR1 SEHNR and CDR2 FQNEAQ (reference sequence). This chain is built from TRBV7-9 and TRBJ2-2, with no confidently assigned D gene. Specimen: central memory CD4+ T cells from blood. This sequence was found in a man between 25 and 39 years old with type 1 diabetes. The CDR3 region has the sequence CASSLGLANTGELFF. The base sequence is TGTGCCAGCAGCTTAGGGCTAGCGAACACCGGGGAGCTGTTTTTT. The entire variable domain, with the stretches around the CDR3 drawn from the reference TRBV7-9 and TRBJ2-2 proteins, is DTGVSQNPRHKITKRGQNVTFRCDPISEHNRLYWYRQTLGQGPEFLTYFQNEAQLEKSRLLSDRFSAERPKGSFSTLEIQRTEQGDSAMYLCASSLGLANTGELFFGEGSRLTVL.